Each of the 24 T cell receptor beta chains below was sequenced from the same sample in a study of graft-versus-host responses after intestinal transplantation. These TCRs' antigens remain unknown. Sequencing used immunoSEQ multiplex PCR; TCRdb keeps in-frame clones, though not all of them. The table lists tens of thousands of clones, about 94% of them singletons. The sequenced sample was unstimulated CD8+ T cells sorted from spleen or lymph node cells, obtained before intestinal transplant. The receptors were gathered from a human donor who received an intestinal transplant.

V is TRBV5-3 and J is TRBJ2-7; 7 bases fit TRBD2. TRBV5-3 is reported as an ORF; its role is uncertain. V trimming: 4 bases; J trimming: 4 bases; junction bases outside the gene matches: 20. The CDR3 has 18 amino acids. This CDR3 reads CARSNKTNRAGERYEQYF. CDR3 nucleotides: TGTGCCAGAAGCAATAAAACGAATCGGGCGGGAGAGAGGTACGAGCAGTACTTC.

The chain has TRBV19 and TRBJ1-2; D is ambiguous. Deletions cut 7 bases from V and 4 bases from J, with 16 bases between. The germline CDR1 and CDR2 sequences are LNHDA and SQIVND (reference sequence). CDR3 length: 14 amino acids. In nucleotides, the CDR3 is TGTGCCAGTACCCTGAGGTGGGGAGTCTATGGCTACACCTTC. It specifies CASTLRWGVYGYTF.

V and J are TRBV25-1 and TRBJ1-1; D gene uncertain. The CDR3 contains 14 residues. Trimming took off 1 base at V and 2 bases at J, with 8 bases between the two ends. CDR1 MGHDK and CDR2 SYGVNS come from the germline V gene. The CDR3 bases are TGTGCCAGCAGTGAATTAGGAGGAAACACTGAAGCTTTCTTT. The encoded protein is CASSELGGNTEAFF.

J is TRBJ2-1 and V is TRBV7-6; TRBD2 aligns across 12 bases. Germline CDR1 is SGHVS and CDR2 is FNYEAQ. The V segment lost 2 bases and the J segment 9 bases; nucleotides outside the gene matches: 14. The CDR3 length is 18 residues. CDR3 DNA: TGTGCCAGCAGCTTACACTTCCGACTAGCGGGAGAAGGGAGTGAGCAGTTCTTC. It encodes CASSLHFRLAGEGSEQFF.

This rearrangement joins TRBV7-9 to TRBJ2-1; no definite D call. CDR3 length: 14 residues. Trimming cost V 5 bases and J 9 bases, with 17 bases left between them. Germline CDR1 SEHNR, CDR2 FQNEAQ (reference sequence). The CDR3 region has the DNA TGTGCCAGCAGCCTACATCTTTTCTCCGGTGAGCAGTTCTTC. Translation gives CASSLHLFSGEQFF.

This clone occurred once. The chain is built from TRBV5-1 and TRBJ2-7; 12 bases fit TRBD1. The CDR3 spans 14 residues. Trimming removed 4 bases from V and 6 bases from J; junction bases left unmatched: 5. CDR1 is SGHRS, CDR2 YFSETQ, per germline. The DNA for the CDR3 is TGCGCCAGCAGCACGGGACAGGGGGCTGGCGAGCAGTACTTC. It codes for CASSTGQGAGEQYF.

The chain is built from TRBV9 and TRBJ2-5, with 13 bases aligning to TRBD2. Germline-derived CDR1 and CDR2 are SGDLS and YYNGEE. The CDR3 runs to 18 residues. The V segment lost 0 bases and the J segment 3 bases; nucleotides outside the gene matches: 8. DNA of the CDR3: TGTGCCAGCAGCGTAGCGGGGGGAACTAGCGGGAGGGAAGAGACCCAGTACTTC. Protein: CASSVAGGTSGREETQYF. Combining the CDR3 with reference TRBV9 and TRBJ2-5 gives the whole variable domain DSGVTQTPKHLITATGQRVTLRCSPRSGDLSVYWYQQSLDQGLQFLIQYYNGEERAKGNILERFSAQQFPDLHSELNLSSLELGDSALYFCASSVAGGTSGREETQYFGPGTRLLVL.

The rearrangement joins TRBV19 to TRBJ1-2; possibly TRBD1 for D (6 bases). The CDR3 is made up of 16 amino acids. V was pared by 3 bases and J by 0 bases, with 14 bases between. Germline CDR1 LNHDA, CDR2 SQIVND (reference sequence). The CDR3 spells CASSISRDTTNYGYTF. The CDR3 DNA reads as TGTGCCAGTAGTATCTCCCGGGACACCACTAACTATGGCTACACCTTC.

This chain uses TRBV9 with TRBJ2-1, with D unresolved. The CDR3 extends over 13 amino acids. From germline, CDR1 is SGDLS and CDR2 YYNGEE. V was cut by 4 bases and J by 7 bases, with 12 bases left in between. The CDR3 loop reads CASSLLLWNEQFF. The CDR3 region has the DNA TGTGCCAGCAGCCTCCTTTTGTGGAATGAGCAGTTCTTC.

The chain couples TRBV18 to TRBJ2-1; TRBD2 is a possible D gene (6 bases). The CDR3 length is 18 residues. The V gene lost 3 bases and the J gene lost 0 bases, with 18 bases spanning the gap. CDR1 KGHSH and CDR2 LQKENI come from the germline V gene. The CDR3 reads CASSPSSGESPSYNEQFF. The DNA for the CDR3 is TGTGCCAGCTCACCTTCCTCGGGGGAATCTCCCTCCTACAATGAGCAGTTCTTC.

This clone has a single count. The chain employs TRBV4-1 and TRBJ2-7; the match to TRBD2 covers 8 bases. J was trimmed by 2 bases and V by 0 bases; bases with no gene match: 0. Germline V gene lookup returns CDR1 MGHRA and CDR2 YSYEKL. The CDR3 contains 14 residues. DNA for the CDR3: TGCGCCAGCAGCCAAGAGGGACTAGCCTACGAGCAGTACTTC. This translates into CASSQEGLAYEQYF.

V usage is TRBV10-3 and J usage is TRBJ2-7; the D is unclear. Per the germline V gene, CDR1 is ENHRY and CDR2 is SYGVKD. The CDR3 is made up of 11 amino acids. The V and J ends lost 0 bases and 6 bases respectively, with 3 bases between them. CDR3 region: CAISESVEQYF. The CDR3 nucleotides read TGTGCCATCAGTGAGTCCGTCGAGCAGTACTTC.

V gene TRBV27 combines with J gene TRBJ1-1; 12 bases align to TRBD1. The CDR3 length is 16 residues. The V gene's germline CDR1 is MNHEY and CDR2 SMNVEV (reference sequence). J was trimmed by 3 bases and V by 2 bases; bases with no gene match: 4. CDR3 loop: CASSLGTGGGYTEAFF. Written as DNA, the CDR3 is TGTGCCAGCAGTTTAGGGACAGGGGGCGGATACACTGAAGCTTTCTTT.

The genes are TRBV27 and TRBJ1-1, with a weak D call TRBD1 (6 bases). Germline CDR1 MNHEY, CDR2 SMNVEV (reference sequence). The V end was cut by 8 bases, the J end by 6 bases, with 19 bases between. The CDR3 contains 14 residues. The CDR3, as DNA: TGTGCCAGCCGTCGGGGGCTAGGGGGTTCTGAAGCTTTCTTT. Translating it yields CASRRGLGGSEAFF.

The CDR3 region has the DNA TGTGCCTGGAGTGTAGGGGGTGCCGGGGAGCTGTTTTTT. Protein: CAWSVGGAGELFF. The chain is built from TRBV30 and TRBJ2-2; D might be TRBD1 (6 bases). Germline CDR1 and CDR2: GTSNPN and SVGIG (reference sequence). Deletions cut 0 bases from V and 6 bases from J, with 8 bases between. CDR3 length equals 13 residues. The complete variable domain, with remaining parts taken from reference TRBV30 and TRBJ2-2, reads SQTIHQWPATLVQPVGSPLSLECTVEGTSNPNLYWYRQAAGRGLQLLFYSVGIGQISSEVPQNLSASRPQDRQFILSSKKLLLSDSGFYLCAWSVGGAGELFFGEGSRLTVL.

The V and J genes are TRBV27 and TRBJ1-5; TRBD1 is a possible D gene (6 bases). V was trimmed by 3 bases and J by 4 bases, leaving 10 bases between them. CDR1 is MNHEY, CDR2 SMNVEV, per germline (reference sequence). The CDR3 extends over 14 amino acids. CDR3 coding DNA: TGTGCCAGCAGTTTGGGACAACTAAATCAGCCCCAGCATTTT. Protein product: CASSLGQLNQPQHF.

The CDR3 DNA reads as TGTGCCTGGAGGGGGGGGCAGGGCGACTTCAAAAACATTCAGTACTTC. It is translated as CAWRGGQGDFKNIQYF. This chain connects TRBV30 to TRBJ2-4; TRBD2 is a possible D gene (7 bases). The length of the CDR3 is 16 residues. Germline loops: CDR1 GTSNPN, CDR2 SVGIG (reference sequence). Trimming removed 3 bases from V and 3 bases from J, with 18 bases in between.

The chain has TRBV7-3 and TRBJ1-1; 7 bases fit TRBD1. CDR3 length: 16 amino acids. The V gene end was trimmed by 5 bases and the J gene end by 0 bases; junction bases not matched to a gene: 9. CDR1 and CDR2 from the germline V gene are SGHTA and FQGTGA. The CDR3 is CASSPDGTAMNTEAFF. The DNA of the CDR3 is TGTGCCAGCAGCCCAGACGGGACAGCCATGAACACTGAAGCTTTCTTT.

The DNA for the CDR3 is TGTGCCAGCAGTGACGGAAGAGAGGAAGCTTTCTTT. Translating gives CASSDGREEAFF. J is TRBJ1-1 and V is TRBV2; no clear D. The CDR3 contains 12 residues. V was clipped by 3 bases and J by 8 bases, with 10 bases between them. From germline, CDR1 is SNHLY and CDR2 FYNNEI. Filled out from reference TRBV2 and TRBJ1-1, the complete variable domain reads EPEVTQTPSHQVTQMGQEVILRCVPISNHLYFYWYRQILGQKVEFLVSFYNNEISEKSEIFDDQFSVERPDGSNFTLKIRSTKLEDSAMYFCASSDGREEAFFGQGTRLTVV.

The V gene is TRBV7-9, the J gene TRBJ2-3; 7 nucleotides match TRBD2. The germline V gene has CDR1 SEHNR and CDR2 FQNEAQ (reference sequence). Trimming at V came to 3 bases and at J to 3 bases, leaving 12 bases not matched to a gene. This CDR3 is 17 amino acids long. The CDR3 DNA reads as TGTGCCAGCAGCTTGTTAGGCGGGAGCGCCCTAACAGATACGCAGTATTTT. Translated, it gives CASSLLGGSALTDTQYF.

CDR3 loop: CASSSLPTGLGTDTQYF. CDR3 sequence (DNA): TGTGCCAGCAGTTCCCTTCCCACGGGGCTGGGCACAGATACGCAGTATTTT. The chain uses TRBV27 and TRBJ2-3, with D perhaps TRBD1 or TRBD2 (5 bases each). Between the trimmed V and J ends, which lost 4 bases and 1 base, there was a span of 18 bases. The germline gives CDR1 MNHEY, CDR2 SMNVEV (reference sequence). This CDR3 region has 17 residues.

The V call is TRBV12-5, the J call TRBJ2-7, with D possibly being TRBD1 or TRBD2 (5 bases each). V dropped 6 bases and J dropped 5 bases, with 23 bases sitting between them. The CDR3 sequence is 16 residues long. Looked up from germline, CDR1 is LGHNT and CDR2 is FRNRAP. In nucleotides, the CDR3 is TGTGCTAGTGGCGACTCCACGGGGCCAAGGAGTCACGAGCAGTACTTC. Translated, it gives CASGDSTGPRSHEQYF. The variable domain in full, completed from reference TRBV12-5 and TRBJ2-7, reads DARVTQTPRHKVTEMGQEVTMRCQPILGHNTVFWYRQTMMQGLELLAYFRNRAPLDDSGMPKDRFSAEMPDATLATLKIQPSEPRDSAVYFCASGDSTGPRSHEQYFGPGTRLTVT.

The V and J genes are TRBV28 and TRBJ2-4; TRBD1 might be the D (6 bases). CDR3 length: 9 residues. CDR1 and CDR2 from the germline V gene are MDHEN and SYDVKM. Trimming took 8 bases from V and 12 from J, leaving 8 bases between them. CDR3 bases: TGTGCCAGCGACAGGTCTCAGTACTTC. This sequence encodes CASDRSQYF.

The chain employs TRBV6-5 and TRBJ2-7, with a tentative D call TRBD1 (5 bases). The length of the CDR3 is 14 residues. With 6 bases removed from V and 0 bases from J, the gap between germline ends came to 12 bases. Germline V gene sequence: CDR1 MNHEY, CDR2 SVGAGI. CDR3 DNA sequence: TGTGCCAGCAGCGAAGGGGATAGCTCCTACGAGCAGTACTTC. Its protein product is CASSEGDSSYEQYF.